The sequence of this TCR beta chain was determined in a study of shared clonotypes between healthy human individuals. The CDR3 runs 16 residues. The V gene's germline CDR1 is SGHAT and CDR2 FQNNGV. V was trimmed by 0 bases and J by 0 bases, leaving 11 bases between them. TCRdb's copy holds only in-frame clones and misses some; the assay was immunoSEQ multiplex PCR. The table lists 780,000 or so clones, roughly 72% of them singletons. Study results and limitations: Inspection by rarefaction showed sorted-subset sequencing to be incomplete despite large depth. What naive subsets generally showed was a larger estimated richness than memory subsets showed. Generation probabilities were higher for clonotypes shared across all four sorted-subset donors than for unshared ones. An anticipated effect of sequencing depth on clonotype sharing among donors was recognized.

Note on this clone: The antigen remains unidentified.

The rearrangement joins TRBV11-2 to TRBJ1-2; D is undetermined. The receptor's source is a woman under 40 in good health. Sequencing input: memory CD4+ T cells sorted from blood. Documented subset: CD45RA-negative fraction. The CDR3 loop reads CASSLDRRGTNYGYTF. CDR3 bases: TGTGCCAGCAGCTTAGATCGGCGCGGCACTAACTATGGCTACACCTTC.